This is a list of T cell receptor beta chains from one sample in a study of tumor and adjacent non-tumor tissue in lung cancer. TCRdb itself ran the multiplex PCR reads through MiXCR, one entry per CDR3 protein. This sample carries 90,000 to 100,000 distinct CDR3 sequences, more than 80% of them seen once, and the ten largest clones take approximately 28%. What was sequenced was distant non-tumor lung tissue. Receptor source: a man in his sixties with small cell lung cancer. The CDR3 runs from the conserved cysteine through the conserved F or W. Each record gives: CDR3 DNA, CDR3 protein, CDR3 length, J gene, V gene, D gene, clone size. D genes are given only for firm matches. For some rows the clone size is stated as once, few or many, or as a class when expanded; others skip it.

DNA: TGTGCTAGTGGCTACCAACTGTTACTGGCGGGAGGCTCCCCCTACAATGAGCAGCTCTTC; CDR3: CASGYQLLLAGGSPYNEQLF; length: 20; J: TRBJ2-1; V: TRBV12-5; D: TRBD2; size: NA
DNA: TGCGCCAGCAGTGACTCAAGGGGGATTAGCTACATCTTC; CDR3: CASSDSRGISYIF; length: 13; J: TRBJ1-2; V: TRBV10-2; D: NA; size: NA
DNA: TGTGCCAGCAGTTCCTCGGCGGGTCCCGCGAACATCTGGGAGCTGTTTTTT; CDR3: CASSSSAGPANIWELFF; length: 17; J: TRBJ2-2; V: TRBV6-6; D: NA; size: NA
DNA: TGTGGCAGTAGCTTAGAGGGAATGGAACAGGGGAGGAATGAGCAGTTCTTC; CDR3: CGSSLEGMEQGRNEQFF; length: 17; J: TRBJ2-1; V: TRBV11-2; D: NA; size: NA
DNA: TGTGCCAGCAGCTCTCAAGGCAAGATCTACAATGAGCTGTTCTTC; CDR3: CASSSQGKIYNELFF; length: 15; J: TRBJ2-1; V: TRBV11-1; D: NA; size: NA
DNA: TGCAGCGTTGATAAGAGGGGCCTTCAAGAGACCCAGTACTTC; CDR3: CSVDKRGLQETQYF; length: 14; J: TRBJ2-5; V: TRBV29-1; D: NA; size: NA
DNA: TGTGCCAGCAGTACCAGAGAGGGCTTCTATGGATACACCTTC; CDR3: CASSTREGFYGYTF; length: 14; J: TRBJ1-2; V: TRBV28; D: NA; size: NA
DNA: TGTTCCAGTAGTCAGCAAACCGGGACAATCTATGGCTACATCTTC; CDR3: CSSSQQTGTIYGYIF; length: 15; J: TRBJ1-2; V: TRBV6-5; D: NA; size: NA
DNA: TGCGCCAGCAGCAGCAGGGATGCCTATACCGGGAAGCTGTTCTTT; CDR3: CASSSRDAYTGKLFF; length: 15; J: TRBJ2-2; V: TRBV4-1; D: NA; size: NA
DNA: TGCGCCAGCAGCTTGGAACTTGGCGTGAGCACTGAAGCTTTCTTT; CDR3: CASSLELGVSTEAFF; length: 15; J: TRBJ1-1; V: TRBV5-1; D: NA; size: NA
DNA: TGTGCCTGGAGTATTACGGGCGCAGATACACAGTATTTT; CDR3: CAWSITGADTQYF; length: 13; J: TRBJ2-3; V: TRBV30; D: NA; size: NA
DNA: TGCGCCAGCAGCAGCATGGGGGCATATATCGGGGAGCTGTTTTTT; CDR3: CASSSMGAYIGELFF; length: 15; J: TRBJ2-2; V: TRBV4-1; D: NA; size: NA
DNA: TGTACCAGCAGCCAAGATGGTCCAAGCGGGAGCACAGACACCCAGTATTTT; CDR3: CTSSQDGPSGSTDTQYF; length: 17; J: TRBJ2-3; V: TRBV4-2; D: TRBD2; size: NA
DNA: TGTGCCAGTAGCCAGCACCGGGACAGGGTCTCCACTCGAATACATTCACCCCTCCACTTT; CDR3: CASSQHRDRVSTRIHSPLHF; length: 20; J: TRBJ1-6; V: TRBV11-3; D: TRBD1; size: once
DNA: TGTGCCAGCAGCGTAGGACAGGGTGGCGGGGAGCTGTTTTTT; CDR3: CASSVGQGGGELFF; length: 14; J: TRBJ2-2; V: TRBV9; D: TRBD1; size: few
DNA: TGTGCCAGCAACTCCAATGAGCAGTTATTC; CDR3: CASNSNEQLF; length: 10; J: TRBJ2-1; V: TRBV5-8; D: NA; size: NA
DNA: TGTGCCAGCAGCTTAATCGGGAGGGGCTCCTACAATAAGCTCTTCTTC; CDR3: CASSLIGRGSYNKLFF; length: 16; J: TRBJ2-1; V: TRBV11-2; D: TRBD2; size: NA